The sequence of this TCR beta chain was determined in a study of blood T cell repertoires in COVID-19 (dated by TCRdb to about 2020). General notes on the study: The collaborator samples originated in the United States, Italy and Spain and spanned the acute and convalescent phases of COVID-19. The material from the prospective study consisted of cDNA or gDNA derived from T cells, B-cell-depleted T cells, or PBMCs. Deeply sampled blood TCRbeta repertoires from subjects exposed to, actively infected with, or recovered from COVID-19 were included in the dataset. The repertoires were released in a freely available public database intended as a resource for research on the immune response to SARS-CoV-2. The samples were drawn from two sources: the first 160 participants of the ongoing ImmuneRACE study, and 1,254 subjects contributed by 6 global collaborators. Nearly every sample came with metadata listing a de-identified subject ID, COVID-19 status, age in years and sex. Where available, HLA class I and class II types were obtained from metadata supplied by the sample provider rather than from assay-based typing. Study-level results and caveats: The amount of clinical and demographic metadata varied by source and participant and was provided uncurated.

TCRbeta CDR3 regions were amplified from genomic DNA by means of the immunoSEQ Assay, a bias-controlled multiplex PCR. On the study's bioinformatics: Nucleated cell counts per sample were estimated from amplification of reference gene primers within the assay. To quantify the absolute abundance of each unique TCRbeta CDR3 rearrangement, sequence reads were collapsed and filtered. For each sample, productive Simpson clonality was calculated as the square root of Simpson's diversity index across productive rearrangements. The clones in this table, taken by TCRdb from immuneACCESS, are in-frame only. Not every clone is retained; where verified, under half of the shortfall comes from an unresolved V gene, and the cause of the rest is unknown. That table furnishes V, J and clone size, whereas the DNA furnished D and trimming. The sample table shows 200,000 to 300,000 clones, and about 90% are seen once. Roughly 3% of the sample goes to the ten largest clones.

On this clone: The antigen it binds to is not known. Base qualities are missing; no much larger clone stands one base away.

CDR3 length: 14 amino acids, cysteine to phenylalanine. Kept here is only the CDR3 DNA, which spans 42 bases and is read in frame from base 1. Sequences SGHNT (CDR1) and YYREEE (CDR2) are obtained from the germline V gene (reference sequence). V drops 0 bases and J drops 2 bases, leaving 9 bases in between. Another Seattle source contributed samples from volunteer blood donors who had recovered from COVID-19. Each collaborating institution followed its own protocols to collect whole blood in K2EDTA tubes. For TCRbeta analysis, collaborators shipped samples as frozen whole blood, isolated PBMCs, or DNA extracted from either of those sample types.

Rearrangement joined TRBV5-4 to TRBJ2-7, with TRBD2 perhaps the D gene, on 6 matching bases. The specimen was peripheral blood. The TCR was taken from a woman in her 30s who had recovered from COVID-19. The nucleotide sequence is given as TGTGCCAGCAGCTTGGCGGGAGACCCCTACGAGCAGTACTTC. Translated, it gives CASSLAGDPYEQYF.